Shown below are 28 T cell receptor beta chains from a single sample sequenced in a study of beta chain features in type 1 diabetes. As every portion of the isolated RNA was reverse transcribed, the sequencing read expressed TCRB transcripts. Repertoires were generated with immunoSEQ multiplex PCR, while TCRdb's copy carries only in-frame clones and drops some. Of a few hundred thousand clones listed, about 30% are singletons. Sequenced: central memory CD4+ T cells from blood. Receptors were obtained from a man between 25 and 39 years old in good health.

This clone has a handful of counts. The V and J genes are TRBV9 and TRBJ2-5; a possible D gene is TRBD1 (5 bases). The germline CDR1 and CDR2 sequences are SGDLS and YYNGEE. The ends were cut back, 2 bases at V and 3 bases at J, with 5 bases in the middle. The CDR3 is 12 residues long. CDR3 region: CASSVTEETQYF. The CDR3 DNA sequence: TGTGCCAGCAGCGTGACAGAAGAGACCCAGTACTTC. Based on the CDR3 plus reference TRBV9 and TRBJ2-5, the full variable domain is DSGVTQTPKHLITATGQRVTLRCSPRSGDLSVYWYQQSLDQGLQFLIQYYNGEERAKGNILERFSAQQFPDLHSELNLSSLELGDSALYFCASSVTEETQYFGPGTRLLVL.

This clone was seen ten or more times. The rearrangement joins TRBV4-3 to TRBJ2-3; TRBD2 aligns across 10 bases. This CDR3 is built from 15 residues. V lost 1 base, J lost 5 bases, and 3 bases stayed unmatched. CDR1 is LGHNA, CDR2 YSLEER, per germline. CDR3 coding DNA: TGCGCCAGCAGCCAAGGAGCGGGAGGGATAGATACGCAGTATTTT. It translates to CASSQGAGGIDTQYF.

This clone was observed a few times. The chain employs TRBV2 and TRBJ2-3, with 8 bases lining up with TRBD2. Germline V gene data show CDR1 as SNHLY and CDR2 as FYNNEI. J gave up 2 bases and V 4 bases, and 5 bases lay outside the gene matches. The CDR3 is made up of 15 amino acids. The CDR3 DNA follows: TGTGCCAGCAGTGTGGTAGCGGGGACCACAGATACGCAGTATTTT. This translates into CASSVVAGTTDTQYF.

This clone was seen a handful of times. This rearrangement joins TRBV5-1 to TRBJ1-2; TRBD1 aligns across 10 bases. The CDR3 spans 15 residues. Trimming cost V 4 bases and J 5 bases; bases outside gene matches: 8. Germline-derived CDR1 and CDR2 are SGHRS and YFSETQ. CDR3 in DNA: TGCGCCAGCAGCCCTACACAGGACAGGGGGTATGGCTACACCTTC. It encodes CASSPTQDRGYGYTF.

This clone was found once. The chain employs TRBV5-8 and TRBJ2-7; no definite D call. This CDR3 contains 13 residues. CDR1 and CDR2 (germline): SGHTS, YDEGEE. The ends were cut back, 4 bases at V and 3 bases at J, with 11 bases in the middle. Written as DNA, the CDR3 is TGTGCCAGCAGCCAAACGAGGTACTACGAGCAGTACTTC. Translating gives CASSQTRYYEQYF. Together with reference TRBV5-8 and TRBJ2-7, the CDR3 gives the full variable domain: EAGVTQSPTHLIKTRGQQATLRCSPISGHTSVYWYQQALGLGLQFLLWYDEGEERNRGNFPPRFSGRQFPNYSSELNVNALELEDSALYLCASSQTRYYEQYFGPGTRLTVT.

This clone showed up just a few times. This chain uses TRBV5-4 with TRBJ2-1; a weak D match, TRBD1 (6 bases). The CDR3 is 14 residues long. From germline, CDR1 is SGHNT and CDR2 YYREEE (reference sequence). Trimming removed 4 bases from V and 6 bases from J, with 14 bases in between. CDR3 sequence reads: CASSLQGRSNEQFF. The DNA of the CDR3 is TGTGCCAGCAGCCTGCAGGGGAGAAGCAATGAGCAGTTCTTC. Full variable domain (missing parts from reference TRBV5-4 and TRBJ2-1): ETGVTQSPTHLIKTRGQQVTLRCSSQSGHNTVSWYQQALGQGPQFIFQYYREEENGRGNFPPRFSGLQFPNYSSELNVNALELDDSALYLCASSLQGRSNEQFFGPGTRLTVL.

This clone occurred a few times. CDR3: CASSLGGDGELFF. In DNA, the CDR3 is TGTGCCAGCAGCTTAGGGGGCGACGGGGAGCTGTTTTTT. The chain combines TRBV7-2 with TRBJ2-2; D is possibly TRBD1 (5 bases). CDR1 SGHTA and CDR2 FQGNSA come from the germline V gene. The CDR3 runs 13 residues. With 1 base removed from V and 7 bases from J, the gap between germline ends came to 7 bases.

This chain connects TRBV7-2 to TRBJ2-2, with 7 bases fitting TRBD2. Germline lookup yields CDR1 SGHTA and CDR2 FQGNSA. Unmatched junction bases numbered 8, after V lost 5 bases and J lost 2 bases. This CDR3 spans 16 amino acids. The CDR3 sequence is CASSVAGTTNTGELFF. The CDR3 region has the DNA TGTGCCAGCAGCGTGGCCGGGACTACCAACACCGGGGAGCTGTTTTTT. The full variable domain, with the rest looked up from reference TRBV7-2 and TRBJ2-2, is GAGVSQSPSNKVTEKGKDVELRCDPISGHTALYWYRQSLGQGLEFLIYFQGNSAPDKSGLPSDRFSAERTGGSVSTLTIQRTQQEDSAVYLCASSVAGTTNTGELFFGEGSRLTVL.

A few counts support this clone. J is TRBJ2-1 and V is TRBV1; TRBD1, the D gene given by the table, was not confirmed from the DNA. TRBV1 is a listed pseudogene. CDR3 length equals 17 residues. CDR3 protein: CTSSQDLGTGMGNEQFF. The CDR3 DNA is TGCACCAGCAGCCAAGATCTGGGGACAGGGATGGGAAATGAGCAGTTCTTC.

Turning to this clone: Other DNA sequences in this specimen translate into the identical CDR3. The chain links TRBV15 to TRBJ2-3, with D perhaps given as TRBD1 or TRBD2 (5 bases each). CDR3 length equals 14 residues. Trimming left V 3 bases short and J 2 bases short, with 9 bases between. Germline V gene lookup returns CDR1 LNHNV and CDR2 YYDKDF (reference sequence). CDR3 protein: CATSRGTLTDTQYF. Here the CDR3 DNA reads TGTGCCACCAGCAGGGGGACCCTCACAGATACGCAGTATTTT.

The CDR3 DNA reads TGTGCCAGCAGTTTGCGCACAGGTGAAGCTTTCTTT. It encodes CASSLRTGEAFF. V and J are TRBV28 and TRBJ1-1; possible D gene TRBD1, 5 bases. The CDR3 has 12 residues. Trimming removed 3 bases from V and 7 bases from J, with 9 bases in between. CDR1 is MDHEN, CDR2 SYDVKM, per germline.

CDR3 sequence reads: CSVGDREDQPQHF. The CDR3 DNA is TGCAGCGTTGGGGACAGGGAAGACCAGCCCCAGCATTTT. This sequence joins TRBV29-1 and TRBJ1-5; 9 positions agree with TRBD1. CDR1 is SQVTM, CDR2 ANQGSEA, per germline. The CDR3 consists of 13 residues. Trimming took 4 bases from V and 7 from J; bases not matched to a gene: 5.

This clone showed up just a few times. This sequence joins TRBV11-2 and TRBJ2-7; no clear D. The V and J ends lost 5 bases and 0 bases respectively, with 14 bases between them. This CDR3 spans 15 amino acids. Per the germline V gene, CDR1 is SGHAT and CDR2 is FQNNGV. CDR3 nucleotide sequence: TGTGCCAGCAGCATACTTTTCGGTAACTCCTACGAGCAGTACTTC. It yields the protein CASSILFGNSYEQYF.

This clone was seen a handful of times. J is TRBJ1-1 and V is TRBV5-1; D ambiguous. Trimming shortened V by 5 bases and J by 1 base, and 12 bases separated the two germline ends. This CDR3 has 14 residues. Looked up from germline, CDR1 is SGHRS and CDR2 is YFSETQ. CDR3 nucleotides: TGCGCCAGCAGTCGGTCGAGGGAGAACACTGAAGCTTTCTTT. Its protein product is CASSRSRENTEAFF.

Notes on this clone: Within the sample, other DNA sequences also encode this same CDR3. V usage is TRBV30 and J usage is TRBJ1-3; D is undetermined. This CDR3 is built from 13 residues. Trimming cost V 0 bases and J 2 bases, with 5 bases left between them. Per germline, CDR1 GTSNPN and CDR2 SVGIG (reference sequence). The CDR3 DNA sequence: TGTGCCTGGAGTGTCGGGACTGGAAACACCATATATTTT. It specifies CAWSVGTGNTIYF. Complete variable domain (other parts from reference TRBV30 and TRBJ1-3): SQTIHQWPATLVQPVGSPLSLECTVEGTSNPNLYWYRQAAGRGLQLLFYSVGIGQISSEVPQNLSASRPQDRQFILSSKKLLLSDSGFYLCAWSVGTGNTIYFGEGSWLTVV.

This clone occurred once. The rearrangement uses TRBV25-1 and TRBJ1-1; D remains unclear. Deletions cut 7 bases from V and 3 bases from J, with 9 bases between. CDR3 length: 12 residues. Germline CDR1 MGHDK, CDR2 SYGVNS. The CDR3, as DNA: TGTGCCAGCAAGTTCGGGGACACTGAAGCTTTCTTT. This sequence encodes CASKFGDTEAFF.

This clone was detected a few times. The rearrangement uses TRBV9 and TRBJ1-1, with D unclear. Germline lookup yields CDR1 SGDLS and CDR2 YYNGEE. Trimming removed 0 bases at V and 0 bases at J, with 12 bases between. The length of the CDR3 is 16 residues. CDR3 region: CASSVDQTQMNTEAFF. The CDR3 DNA follows: TGTGCCAGCAGCGTAGATCAGACCCAGATGAACACTGAAGCTTTCTTT.

This clone appeared a few times. The chain employs TRBV7-9 and TRBJ2-4, with D hard to call. Per the germline V gene, CDR1 is SEHNR and CDR2 is FQNEAQ (reference sequence). V shed 3 bases and J shed 0 bases, with 12 bases lying between them. CDR3 size: 16 residues. The CDR3 loop reads CASSLDLVGAKNIQYF. The CDR3 DNA is TGTGCCAGCAGCTTGGACCTTGTTGGAGCCAAAAACATTCAGTACTTC. Drawing the rest from reference TRBV7-9 and TRBJ2-4, the complete variable domain is DTGVSQNPRHKITKRGQNVTFRCDPISEHNRLYWYRQTLGQGPEFLTYFQNEAQLEKSRLLSDRFSAERPKGSFSTLEIQRTEQGDSAMYLCASSLDLVGAKNIQYFGAGTRLSVL.

This clone showed up just a few times. V usage is TRBV29-1 and J usage is TRBJ1-2; D is uncertain. The CDR3 has 11 residues. The V end lost 4 bases, the J end lost 6 bases, and 9 bases lay between the germline ends. Per germline, CDR1 SQVTM and CDR2 ANQGSEA. CDR3 sequence reads: CSVAQVHGYTF. The CDR3, as DNA: TGCAGCGTTGCCCAGGTCCATGGCTACACCTTC.

This chain's CDR3 is CATSRAGSGNTIYF. CDR3 DNA: TGTGCCACCAGCAGAGCAGGCTCTGGAAACACCATATATTTT. The chain links TRBV15 to TRBJ1-3; no clear D gene. The CDR3 is 14 residues long. Trimming cost V 1 base and J 0 bases, with 4 bases left between them. Germline-derived CDR1 and CDR2 are LNHNV and YYDKDF (reference sequence).

This clone was observed many times. This chain joins TRBV28 and TRBJ2-1, with unresolved D. V lost 4 bases, J lost 9 bases, and 10 bases lay in between. Germline CDR1 is MDHEN and CDR2 is SYDVKM. This CDR3 comprises 12 residues. The CDR3 nucleotides are TGTGCCAGCAGTTCCGTAACGGCTGAGCAGTTCTTC. The encoded protein is CASSSVTAEQFF.

This clone has a count of ten or more. This specimen includes other DNA sequences encoding the same CDR3. The chain is built from TRBV9 and TRBJ2-1; TRBD2 might be the D (6 bases). Looked up from germline, CDR1 is SGDLS and CDR2 is YYNGEE. There are 16 residues in the CDR3. V gave up 0 bases and J gave up 0 bases, with 10 bases separating them. CDR3 amino acids: CASSVVAGSSYNEQFF. CDR3 coding DNA: TGTGCCAGCAGCGTAGTTGCGGGGTCCTCCTACAATGAGCAGTTCTTC.

Written as DNA, the CDR3 is TGTGCCAGCAGCTTCTCTGGGGAGCAGTACTTC. Translating gives CASSFSGEQYF. The chain couples TRBV2 to TRBJ2-7, with D unresolved. The germline V gene has CDR1 SNHLY and CDR2 FYNNEI. There are 11 residues in the CDR3. The germline V and J ends were trimmed by 6 bases and 7 bases, with 10 bases remaining between them.

The chain couples TRBV30 to TRBJ1-2; TRBD1 is a possible D gene (6 bases). CDR1 and CDR2 (germline): GTSNPN, SVGIG (reference sequence). Between the trimmed V and J ends, which lost 4 bases and 3 bases, there was a span of 12 bases. CDR3 length: 13 amino acids. CDR3 sequence (DNA): TGTGCCTGGATTCGGGGGCGGGACTATGGCTACACCTTC. Its protein is CAWIRGRDYGYTF.

V gene TRBV5-1 combines with J gene TRBJ2-3; 11 bases map to TRBD2. The CDR3 is made up of 15 amino acids. Germline V gene sequence: CDR1 SGHRS, CDR2 YFSETQ. The J segment lost 4 bases and the V segment lost 0 bases, leaving 1 base of the junction unmatched. CDR3 protein: CASSLASGGSDTQYF. The CDR3 DNA sequence: TGCGCCAGCAGCTTGGCTAGCGGGGGGTCAGATACGCAGTATTTT.

The chain uses TRBV5-4 and TRBJ1-2; D remains ambiguous. V lost 0 bases and J 8 bases, leaving 8 bases between the germline ends. The CDR3 is 12 amino acids. The germline gives CDR1 SGHNT, CDR2 YYREEE (reference sequence). CDR3 bases: TGTGCCAGCAGCTTGGTAGGGCAAGGCTACACCTTC. Amino acids: CASSLVGQGYTF. The full variable domain, in which reference TRBV5-4 and TRBJ1-2 provide the parts outside the CDR3, is ETGVTQSPTHLIKTRGQQVTLRCSSQSGHNTVSWYQQALGQGPQFIFQYYREEENGRGNFPPRFSGLQFPNYSSELNVNALELDDSALYLCASSLVGQGYTFGSGTRLTVV.

This clone was recorded a few times. The chain is built from TRBV7-9 and TRBJ2-7; 8 bases fit TRBD1. CDR3 length equals 14 residues. V lost 5 bases and J lost 6; bases outside the gene matches: 9. Looked up from germline, CDR1 is SEHNR and CDR2 is FQNEAQ (reference sequence). The CDR3 is CASSEGQGRAEQYF. The CDR3 DNA is TGTGCCAGCAGCGAAGGACAGGGCCGGGCCGAGCAGTACTTC.

The chain combines TRBV5-1 with TRBJ2-7, with D uncertain. Trimming took 3 bases from V and 5 from J, leaving 9 bases between them. Looked up from germline, CDR1 is SGHRS and CDR2 is YFSETQ. The CDR3 runs to 12 residues. The CDR3 loop reads CASSSTLNEQYF. In nucleotides, the CDR3 is TGCGCCAGCAGCTCGACCTTAAACGAGCAGTACTTC.